This entry is about one TCR beta chain. Its antigen is undetermined. These data belong to a study of cytomegalovirus exposure and HLA in healthy donors. This CDR3 is 13 amino acids long. Germline V gene lookup returns CDR1 SEHNR and CDR2 FQNEAQ (reference sequence). V lost 0 bases and J lost 0, with 3 bases in between. Findings of the study overall: Judged likely to be a sequencing artifact was a cluster of highly shared sequence variants. Indistinguishability led to the exclusion of some V segments, TRBV6-2 and TRBV6-3 included. Reportedly, cytomegalovirus status was diagnosed with high sensitivity and specificity.

The PCR contained 60 Vbeta and 13 Jbeta primers. TCRdb keeps only in-frame clones here, not all; method: immunoSEQ multiplex PCR. Of 200,000 to 300,000 clones in the sample, approximately 85% were seen once. The donors gave bone marrow, and they were healthy. Material for sequencing was PBMCs. The V and J genes are TRBV7-9 and TRBJ2-7, with unresolved D. The TCR originated in a woman aged 40 to 50 in good health and CMV-seropositive. CDR3 nucleotides: TGTGCCAGCAGCTTAGCCCGCTCCTACGAGCAGTACTTC. Its translation is CASSLARSYEQYF. The full variable domain, its missing parts supplied by reference TRBV7-9 and TRBJ2-7, is DTGVSQNPRHKITKRGQNVTFRCDPISEHNRLYWYRQTLGQGPEFLTYFQNEAQLEKSRLLSDRFSAERPKGSFSTLEIQRTEQGDSAMYLCASSLARSYEQYFGPGTRLTVT.